The rows below give T cell receptor beta chains drawn from one sample of a study of shared clonotypes between healthy human individuals. Profiled with immunoSEQ multiplex PCR; TCRdb holds only in-frame clones, not every one. The sample lists about 2.4 million clones, 93% occurring once. The sample comprised naive CD4+ T cells from PBMCs. Receptor source: a young man in good health. Some clones in this sample may be carry-over from other donors' samples. CDR3s include the opening cysteine and the closing phenylalanine or tryptophan. The D gene is left open where the match is weak. Rows may omit the clone size; those that give it use once, few, many or a size class.

d_call	clone_size	v_call	j_call	cdr3_nt	cdr3_aa
-	once	TRBV28	TRBJ2-7	TGTGCCAGCAGTTTATATCGTTACGGGCAGTACTTC	CASSLYRYGQYF
-	once	TRBV9	TRBJ2-2	TGTGCCAGCAGCCGACAGGCCGCGAACACCGGGGAGCTGTTTTTT	CASSRQAANTGELFF
-	-	TRBV7-8	TRBJ1-5	TGTGCCAGCAGCTTAATGTCCGGCTCTTATAGCAATCAGCCCCAGCATTTT	CASSLMSGSYSNQPQHF
-	-	TRBV5-4	TRBJ1-2	TGTGCCAGCAGCTCGACAGGCTCCTATGGCTACACCTTC	CASSSTGSYGYTF
-	-	TRBV2	TRBJ2-7	TGTGCACTACAAGCCGGCTACGAGCAGTACTTC	CALQAGYEQYF
TRBD2	-	TRBV4-2	TRBJ2-1	TGTGCCAGCAGCCAACCATTAGCGGGAGGCTCCTACAATGAGCAGTTCTTC	CASSQPLAGGSYNEQFF
-	-	TRBV11-3	TRBJ1-5	TGTGCCAGCAGAAGCCTCCAGCCCCAGCATTTT	CASRSLQPQHF
-	once	TRBV28	TRBJ1-3	TGTGCCAGCAGTTCCGGGACACTCTCTGGAAACACCATATATTTT	CASSSGTLSGNTIYF
-	-	TRBV28	TRBJ2-7	TGTGCCAGCAGTTTAAAGGAGGGGCAGTACTTC	CASSLKEGQYF
TRBD1	-	TRBV27	TRBJ1-2	TGTGCCAGCAGTCCCAGACAGGGGTTAATTGACACCTTC	CASSPRQGLIDTF
-	once	TRBV30	TRBJ1-1	TGTGCCTGGAGTGTACTCCGGGGGCGGAAGGCTGAAGCTTTCTTT	CAWSVLRGRKAEAFF
TRBD2	-	TRBV29-1	TRBJ2-7	TGCAGCGTTGAGTATGGGACTAGCGTCTACGAGCAGTACTTC	CSVEYGTSVYEQYF